Following are 14 T cell receptor beta chains from one sample sequenced in a study of beta chain features in type 1 diabetes. Study results and caveats: Shorter TCRB CDR3s, moderately but significantly so, marked every one of the four CD4+ subsets in Type 1 diabetes patients.

Their antigens are not known. Expressed TCRB transcripts were sequenced because the isolated RNA had all been reverse transcribed beforehand. Here immunoSEQ multiplex PCR was the method, and the copy in TCRdb shows in-frame clones only, minus some. The repertoire holds a few hundred thousand clones, with 13% as singletons. The sequencing input was naive CD4+ T cells from blood. Receptors originate from a woman in her late teens or twenties with type 1 diabetes.

This clone was counted a few times. V gene TRBV2 combines with J gene TRBJ2-7; 10 nucleotides align to TRBD2. The ends lost 6 bases at V and 0 bases at J; junction bases unmatched: 8. This CDR3 has 16 amino acids. Germline assignment: CDR1 SNHLY and CDR2 FYNNEI. The CDR3 DNA reads as TGTGCCAGCAGCTTCCTCGGACTAGCGGCCTCCTACGAGCAGTACTTC. It translates to CASSFLGLAASYEQYF.

The V gene is TRBV19, the J gene TRBJ2-2; 7 nucleotides align to TRBD1. The germline V gene encodes CDR1 LNHDA and CDR2 SQIVND (reference sequence). With 6 bases clipped from V and 4 bases from J, the junction kept 5 bases outside the gene matches. This CDR3 has 14 amino acids. CDR3 region: CASSRDSFTGELFF. The CDR3 DNA is TGTGCCAGTAGCCGGGACAGCTTCACCGGGGAGCTGTTTTTT.

V gene TRBV29-1 combines with J gene TRBJ1-1; possibly TRBD1 for D (5 bases). Trimming took off 4 bases at V and 3 bases at J, with 6 bases between the two ends. From germline, CDR1 is SQVTM and CDR2 ANQGSEA. The CDR3 totals 11 residues. Here the CDR3 reads CSVGGDTEAFF. CDR3 DNA: TGCAGCGTTGGGGGGGACACTGAAGCTTTCTTT.

The chain combines TRBV15 with TRBJ1-2, with a possible D match to TRBD1 (5 bases). The CDR3 is made up of 13 amino acids. The germline V and J ends were trimmed by 5 bases and 6 bases, with 13 bases remaining between them. Germline V CDR1 and CDR2: LNHNV, YYDKDF (reference sequence). CDR3 nucleotides: TGTGCCACCAGCCGGGGGGAAAGGGATGGCTACACCTTC. It specifies CATSRGERDGYTF.

The chain employs TRBV28 and TRBJ1-2; D is possibly TRBD1 (6 bases). Germline values: CDR1 MDHEN, CDR2 SYDVKM. This CDR3 has 15 residues. The V and J ends lost 5 bases and 7 bases respectively, with 20 bases between them. The CDR3 sequence: CASSKTTQGLGGYTF. CDR3 bases: TGTGCCAGCAGTAAGACAACGCAGGGGCTTGGTGGCTACACCTTC.

This chain connects TRBV7-2 to TRBJ2-3; D is perhaps TRBD2 (6 bases). CDR1 is SGHTA and CDR2 is FQGNSA in the germline V gene. This CDR3 has 15 residues. The ends were cut back, 3 bases at V and 8 bases at J, with 18 bases in the middle. CDR3 amino acids: CASSLRVAALATQYF. In nucleotides, the CDR3 is TGTGCCAGCAGCTTGAGGGTAGCGGCCCTGGCTACGCAGTATTTT.

In its sample, this clone was seen a few times. The rearrangement joins TRBV18 to TRBJ2-3; 8 bases match TRBD1. CDR3 length: 15 residues. J was trimmed by 6 bases and V by 2 bases; bases with no gene match: 7. The germline gives CDR1 KGHSH, CDR2 LQKENI. The DNA of the CDR3 is TGTGCCAGCTCACCAACGGGACAGGAGGGGGATACGCAGTATTTT. It codes for CASSPTGQEGDTQYF.

The table lists this clone with a few counts. The rearrangement joins TRBV27 to TRBJ2-6; TRBD1 matches at 9 bases. The CDR3 is 16 amino acids. The germline V gene encodes CDR1 MNHEY and CDR2 SMNVEV (reference sequence). V trimming: 5 bases; J trimming: 1 base; junction bases outside the gene matches: 3. In DNA form, the CDR3 reads TGTGCCAGCAGTCGTGGGACAGGGTCTGGGGCCAACGTCCTGACTTTC. Translated: CASSRGTGSGANVLTF. The whole variable domain, filled in from reference TRBV27 and TRBJ2-6, reads EAQVTQNPRYLITVTGKKLTVTCSQNMNHEYMSWYRQDPGLGLRQIYYSMNVEVTDKGDVPEGYKVSRKEKRNFPLILESPSPNQTSLYFCASSRGTGSGANVLTFGAGSRLTVL.

This clone was seen a few times. The V gene is TRBV25-1, the J gene TRBJ2-7; TRBD1 might be the D (6 bases). The CDR3 contains 13 residues. V lost 4 bases to trimming and J lost 3 bases, with 10 bases between them. Germline V gives CDR1 MGHDK, CDR2 SYGVNS. The CDR3 DNA follows: TGTGCCAGCAGTGGGGTACAGGGCTACGAGCAGTACTTC. Translated: CASSGVQGYEQYF.

The CDR3 DNA is TGTGCCAGCCGCGGGCTCAGCTCCTACGAGCAGTACGTC. Encoded protein: CASRGLSSYEQYV. This chain connects TRBV7-8 to TRBJ2-7; weak D call: TRBD2 (5 bases). Germline assignment: CDR1 SGHVS and CDR2 FQNEAQ. Trimming cost V 8 bases and J 0 bases, with 11 bases left between them. The CDR3 has 13 residues.

The CDR3 sequence: CAWSAGSGNTIYF. DNA for the CDR3: TGTGCCTGGAGCGCAGGGTCCGGAAACACCATATATTTT. The chain employs TRBV30 and TRBJ1-3; D is perhaps TRBD1 (5 bases). The V gene's germline CDR1 is GTSNPN and CDR2 SVGIG (reference sequence). The CDR3 spans 13 residues. V was trimmed by 3 bases and J by 4 bases, leaving 10 bases between them.

The V gene is TRBV11-2, the J gene TRBJ1-4, with 11 bases fitting TRBD1. In germline, CDR1 is SGHAT, CDR2 FQNNGV. The CDR3 contains 13 residues. V shed 5 bases and J 8 bases; nucleotides not matched to a gene: 1. CDR3 sequence reads: CASSRTGGEKLFF. In nucleotides, the CDR3 is TGTGCCAGCAGCCGGACAGGGGGCGAAAAACTGTTTTTT. Complete variable domain (other parts from reference TRBV11-2 and TRBJ1-4): EAGVAQSPRYKIIEKRQSVAFWCNPISGHATLYWYQQILGQGPKLLIQFQNNGVVDDSQLPKDRFSAERLKGVDSTLKIQPAKLEDSAVYLCASSRTGGEKLFFGSGTQLSVL.

The chain employs TRBV2 and TRBJ1-2, with TRBD1 identical over 7 bases. The ends lost 6 bases at V and 8 bases at J; junction bases unmatched: 15. The CDR3 has 15 residues. Germline V lookup: CDR1 SNHLY, CDR2 FYNNEI. The CDR3 spells CASSGRGGDSGGYTF. The CDR3 nucleotides read TGTGCCAGCAGCGGCCGGGGTGGGGACAGCGGCGGCTACACCTTC.

The rearrangement uses TRBV30 and TRBJ2-7; tentative D call: TRBD1 (5 bases). Germline lookup yields CDR1 GTSNPN and CDR2 SVGIG (reference sequence). The CDR3 length is 15 residues. The V and J ends lost 0 bases and 3 bases respectively, with 15 bases between them. The CDR3: CAWSVRSQGIYEQYV. The CDR3, as DNA: TGTGCCTGGAGTGTAAGATCCCAGGGTATCTACGAGCAGTACGTC.